This T cell receptor (beta chain) stems from a study of blood T cell repertoires in COVID-19. At the level of the study: Acute and convalescent COVID-19 specimens originated in the United States, Italy and Spain. Sources were T cells, B-cell-depleted T cells, or PBMCs; the material itself was cDNA or gDNA.

Germline CDR1 reads LNHDA; CDR2 reads SQIVND (reference sequence). The CDR3 spans 12 residues. V was clipped by 2 bases and J by 6 bases; unmatched bases: 0. Per the authors' pipeline: Reference gene primer amplification gave estimated nucleated cell counts. Method: immunoSEQ multiplex PCR; TCRdb's copy keeps in-frame clones and lacks some. V, J and clone size are taken as reported in that table, and D and trimming were inferred from the DNA itself. The data contain under 450,000 clones, about 89% of them singletons. Seattle patients were enrolled while actively infected and followed longitudinally. Sequencing was done on a sample of peripheral blood. This chain links TRBV19 with TRBJ2-7; 8 nucleotides line up with TRBD2. This receptor was identified in a woman aged 40 to 49 with COVID-19, enrolled during active disease. The CDR3 region has the DNA TGTGCCAGTAGTATACGGGGGGGCGAGCAGTACTTC. This encodes CASSIRGGEQYF.